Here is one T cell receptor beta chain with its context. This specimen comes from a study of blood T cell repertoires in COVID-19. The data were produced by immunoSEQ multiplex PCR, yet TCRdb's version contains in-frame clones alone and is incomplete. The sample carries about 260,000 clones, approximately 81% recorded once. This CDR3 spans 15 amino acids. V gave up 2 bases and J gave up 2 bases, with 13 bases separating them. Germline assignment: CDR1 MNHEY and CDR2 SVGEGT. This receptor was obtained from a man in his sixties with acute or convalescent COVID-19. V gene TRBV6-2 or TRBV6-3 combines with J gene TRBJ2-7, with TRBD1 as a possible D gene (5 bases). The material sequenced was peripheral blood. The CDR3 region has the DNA TGTGCCAGCAGTTACATTGGGGCGAGTGCCTACGAGCAGTACTTC. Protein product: CASSYIGASAYEQYF.